The 30 T cell receptor beta chains reported below all come from one sample, sequenced in a study of post-analysis software for immune sequencing data. Overall study results and limits: Compared with controls, patients had more of roughly five TRBV segments, including TRBV5-6, TRBV5-1 and TRBV20-1.

The authors incorporated unique molecular identifiers into the TCR beta cDNA libraries. TCRdb used MiXCR to reprocess the PCR reads, holding one entry per CDR3 protein. This sample has roughly 700,000 distinct CDR3 sequences; roughly 30% occur once, and the top ten carry around 0.56%. Antigen specificity for these receptors is unknown. The material sequenced was blood. The receptors originated from a girl aged 5 to 17 with multiple sclerosis.

This clonotype has more than one count but fewer than ten. The chain has TRBV29-1 and TRBJ2-1; 7 bases align to TRBD2. Trimming removed 0 bases from V and 8 bases from J; junction bases left unmatched: 10. The CDR3 is 15 residues long. Germline CDR1 SQVTM, CDR2 ANQGSEA. The CDR3 protein is CSVEDLGGRGDEQFF. The CDR3 region has the DNA TGCAGCGTTGAAGATCTTGGCGGGAGAGGCGATGAGCAGTTCTTC.

This clonotype showed up just a few times. The chain carries TRBV2 and TRBJ2-1; TRBD1 might be the D (5 bases). The ends were cut back, 4 bases at V and 4 bases at J, with 17 bases in the middle. The CDR3 has 16 residues. CDR1 and CDR2 from the germline V gene are SNHLY and FYNNEI. The CDR3 loop is CASSVVGAFPYNEQFF. CDR3 sequence (DNA): TGTGCCAGCAGTGTTGTAGGGGCCTTCCCATACAATGAGCAGTTCTTC.

The sample holds a few counts of this clonotype. The chain is built from TRBV2 and TRBJ2-2; 10 bases fit TRBD1. The CDR3 has 17 residues. Germline lookup yields CDR1 SNHLY and CDR2 FYNNEI. The V and J ends lost 6 bases and 5 bases, in that order; junction bases with no gene match: 12. As DNA, the CDR3 is TGTGCCAGCAGCCAGACAGGGGGCCTCCCCGGGACCGGGGAGCTGTTTTTT. This gives the protein CASSQTGGLPGTGELFF.

The chain joins TRBV20-1 to TRBJ2-1; D not certain. CDR1 DFQATT and CDR2 SNEGSKA come from the germline V gene (reference sequence). The CDR3 is 12 amino acids. The V gene lost 2 bases and the J gene lost 5 bases, with 7 bases spanning the gap. CDR3 sequence (DNA): TGCAGTGCTAGAAATCTCAACAATGAGCAGTTCTTC. Its translation is CSARNLNNEQFF.

The chain employs TRBV18 and TRBJ1-2, with D hard to call. The CDR3 has 13 residues. The germline V and J ends were trimmed by 0 bases and 5 bases, with 7 bases remaining between them. Germline assignment: CDR1 KGHSH and CDR2 LQKENI. The DNA for the CDR3 is TGTGCCAGCTCACCACCTAGCGCTTATGGCTACACCTTC. Its protein is CASSPPSAYGYTF.

This clonotype was observed a handful of times. The chain carries TRBV6-2 or TRBV6-3 and TRBJ1-5; D perhaps matches TRBD1 (6 bases). Between the trimmed V and J ends, which lost 6 bases and 0 bases, there was a span of 12 bases. Germline V lookup: CDR1 MNHEY, CDR2 SVGEGT. This CDR3 has 15 residues. The CDR3 region is CASSRDNNSNQPQHF. The CDR3 bases are TGTGCCAGCAGCCGGGACAACAATAGCAATCAGCCCCAGCATTTT.

In its sample, this clonotype was seen a few times. A read error may account for a junction end that differs from germline. The V call is TRBV20-1, the J call TRBJ2-4; tentative D call: TRBD2 (6 bases). The V gene's germline CDR1 is DFQATT and CDR2 SNEGSKA (reference sequence). CDR3 length: 13 amino acids. The CDR3: CSARGEVENIQYF. The CDR3 DNA is TGCAGTGCCAGAGGGGAGGTCGAAAACATTCAGTACTTC.

V usage is TRBV14 and J usage is TRBJ2-1; D not resolved. The CDR3 extends over 13 amino acids. Germline CDR1 is SGHDN and CDR2 is FVKESK. Trimming shortened V by 5 bases and J by 9 bases, and 14 bases separated the two germline ends. The CDR3 DNA reads as TGTGCCAGCAGCAGTAGGAGCCACGGTGAGCAGTTCTTC. This sequence encodes CASSSRSHGEQFF.

The chain is built from TRBV6-2 or TRBV6-3 and TRBJ2-5; 11 bases line up with TRBD2. The CDR3 is 15 residues long. Germline assignment: CDR1 MNHEY and CDR2 SVGEGT. The V gene end was trimmed by 6 bases and the J gene end by 5 bases; junction bases not matched to a gene: 8. In nucleotides, the CDR3 is TGTGCCAGCAGCCGAATGACTAGCGGGGTCGAGACCCAGTACTTC. Its translation: CASSRMTSGVETQYF.

This clonotype has only a few counts. V and J are TRBV6-2 or TRBV6-3 and TRBJ2-3; 12 bases are a match to TRBD2. Trimming cost V 5 bases and J 1 base; bases outside gene matches: 13. Germline lookup yields CDR1 MNHEY and CDR2 SVGEGT. This CDR3 is built from 19 residues. Here the CDR3 DNA reads TGTGCCAGCAGTCCGTGGGTCCACGGACTAGCGGGACGCACAGATACGCAGTATTTT. Its protein product is CASSPWVHGLAGRTDTQYF.

The rearrangement uses TRBV12-3 or TRBV12-4 and TRBJ2-7, with TRBD1 as a possible D gene (5 bases). V dropped 3 bases and J dropped 2 bases, with 11 bases sitting between them. CDR3 length: 14 amino acids. Here the CDR3 DNA reads TGTGCCAGCAGTTTTTCTGGACAAACCTACGAGCAGTACTTC. This sequence encodes CASSFSGQTYEQYF.

The chain combines TRBV11-2 with TRBJ1-5; unclear D gene. The length of the CDR3 is 16 residues. Germline CDR1 and CDR2: SGHAT and FQNNGV. V lost 1 base, J lost 5 bases, and 15 bases lay in between. CDR3 residues: CASSLGGVRSDQPQHF. CDR3 coding DNA: TGTGCCAGCAGCTTAGGTGGTGTTCGGAGCGATCAGCCCCAGCATTTT. The variable domain in full, with the rest retrieved from reference TRBV11-2 and TRBJ1-5, is EAGVAQSPRYKIIEKRQSVAFWCNPISGHATLYWYQQILGQGPKLLIQFQNNGVVDDSQLPKDRFSAERLKGVDSTLKIQPAKLEDSAVYLCASSLGGVRSDQPQHFGDGTRLSIL.

The V call is TRBV29-1, the J call TRBJ1-1; 10 bases match TRBD1. The CDR3 totals 13 residues. Germline CDR1 reads SQVTM; CDR2 reads ANQGSEA. Unmatched junction bases numbered 7, after V lost 6 bases and J lost 6 bases. The CDR3 region is CSVRGQGGAEAFF. In DNA, the CDR3 is TGCAGCGTCCGAGGACAGGGGGGTGCTGAAGCTTTCTTT.

The chain recombines TRBV7-2 with TRBJ1-2; TRBD1 matches at 7 bases. V dropped 4 bases and J dropped 4; count of bases not matched to a gene: 6. From germline, CDR1 is SGHTA and CDR2 FQGNSA. This CDR3 contains 14 residues. CDR3 loop: CASSWSAGGYGYTF. CDR3 nucleotides: TGTGCCAGCAGCTGGTCAGCAGGGGGCTATGGCTACACCTTC.

The J gene is TRBJ1-5, the V gene TRBV2; a possible D gene is TRBD1 (5 bases). CDR1 SNHLY and CDR2 FYNNEI come from the germline V gene. The CDR3 extends over 15 amino acids. V lost 1 base and J lost 7, with 14 bases in between. The CDR3 sequence is CASSEGPGITQPQHF. CDR3 in DNA: TGTGCCAGCAGTGAAGGTCCAGGGATAACCCAGCCCCAGCATTTT.

The V gene is TRBV28, the J gene TRBJ1-5; no firm D call. Trimming cost V 5 bases and J 7 bases, with 15 bases left between them. The CDR3 is 14 amino acids. Germline CDR1 MDHEN, CDR2 SYDVKM. The CDR3 loop is CASSPDLFGQPQHF. DNA of the CDR3: TGTGCCAGCAGTCCGGATCTATTCGGGCAGCCCCAGCATTTT.

This clonotype was counted between two and nine times. The genes are TRBV12-3 or TRBV12-4 and TRBJ1-6; D unclear. The V gene lost 2 bases and the J gene lost 5 bases, with 10 bases spanning the gap. CDR3 length equals 15 residues. The CDR3 region has the DNA TGTGCCAGCAGTTTAACCGGCAGAAATAATTCACCCCTCCACTTT. The encoded protein is CASSLTGRNNSPLHF.

This clonotype was observed many times. The chain recombines TRBV6-1 with TRBJ2-3; 7 positions match TRBD1. The CDR3 sequence is 15 residues long. Germline trimming cut 6 bases from V and 6 bases from J; bases unmatched to any gene: 12. The germline V gene has CDR1 MNHNS and CDR2 SASEGT. The CDR3 here is CASSAGTAAGDTQYF. The DNA for the CDR3 is TGTGCCAGCAGCGCCGGGACAGCTGCCGGGGATACGCAGTATTTT.

In its sample, this clonotype was seen a few times. The chain links TRBV29-1 to TRBJ2-5; the match to TRBD1 covers 8 bases. This CDR3 is 15 amino acids long. CDR1 is SQVTM and CDR2 is ANQGSEA in the germline V gene. The junction had 7 bases not matched to a gene; V was cut back by 3 bases and J by 1 base. CDR3 loop: CSVDDDDRGQETQYF. DNA of the CDR3: TGCAGCGTTGATGACGATGACAGGGGCCAAGAGACCCAGTACTTC. The variable domain in full, completed from reference TRBV29-1 and TRBJ2-5, reads SAVISQKPSRDICQRGTSLTIQCQVDSQVTMMFWYRQQPGQSLTLIATANQGSEATYESGFVIDKFPISRPNLTFSTLTVSNMSPEDSSIYLCSVDDDDRGQETQYFGPGTRLLVL.

The chain carries TRBV7-2 and TRBJ1-2, with a possible D match to TRBD1 (5 bases). CDR3 length equals 16 residues. Trimming cost V 3 bases and J 2 bases, with 16 bases left between them. Germline V gives CDR1 SGHTA, CDR2 FQGNSA. The CDR3, as DNA: TGTGCCAGCAGCTTGGGGTGGGGGACTCAGAACTATGGCTACACCTTC. Its protein is CASSLGWGTQNYGYTF.

A few counts support this clonotype. The rearrangement joins TRBV2 to TRBJ2-7, with D perhaps matching TRBD1 or TRBD2 (5 bases each). Germline CDR1 SNHLY, CDR2 FYNNEI. With 7 bases removed from V and 4 bases from J, the gap between germline ends came to 11 bases. The CDR3 runs to 12 residues. The CDR3 sequence: CASTRGEYEQYF. For the CDR3, the DNA is TGTGCCAGCACGAGGGGAGAGTACGAGCAGTACTTC.

The chain carries TRBV4-2 and TRBJ2-3; 9 bases match TRBD1. The CDR3 has 17 residues. Germline V lookup: CDR1 LGHNA, CDR2 YNFKEQ. V was pared by 6 bases and J by 2 bases, with 12 bases of the junction left unmatched. The CDR3 loop reads CASRTSNRDRDTDTQYF. DNA for the CDR3: TGTGCCAGCAGAACTTCGAACCGGGACAGGGACACAGATACGCAGTATTTT.

The table lists this clonotype with a count of one. V and J are TRBV7-9 and TRBJ2-1; D might be TRBD1 or TRBD2, each matching 6 bases. The CDR3 runs 13 residues. The germline V and J ends were trimmed by 5 bases and 10 bases, with 15 bases remaining between them. Looked up from germline, CDR1 is SEHNR and CDR2 is FQNEAQ (reference sequence). Written as DNA, the CDR3 is TGTGCCAGCAGCCCGCGGGGACACCCGGAGCAGTTCTTC. This codes for CASSPRGHPEQFF.

The chain combines TRBV27 with TRBJ2-7, with 7 nucleotides matching TRBD1. Germline values: CDR1 MNHEY, CDR2 SMNVEV (reference sequence). With V trimmed by 5 bases and J by 7 bases, 17 bases remained unmatched. This CDR3 has 16 amino acids. The CDR3 sequence is CASSKDRAPLTLEQYF. The CDR3 bases are TGTGCCAGCAGTAAAGACAGGGCCCCCTTGACATTGGAGCAGTACTTC.

The gene calls are TRBV20-1 and TRBJ2-2, with 9 bases fitting TRBD1. J was trimmed by 7 bases and V by 5 bases; bases with no gene match: 5. This CDR3 is 13 amino acids long. Per germline, CDR1 DFQATT and CDR2 SNEGSKA (reference sequence). CDR3 in DNA: TGCAGTGCTTGGGACAGGGAAATCGGGGAGCTGTTTTTT. Amino acid sequence: CSAWDREIGELFF.

The rearrangement uses TRBV6-5 and TRBJ2-1; D is possibly TRBD1 or TRBD2 (5 bases each). Germline CDR1 MNHEY, CDR2 SVGAGI. CDR3 length: 11 residues. With 5 bases removed from V and 14 bases from J, the gap between germline ends came to 13 bases. The CDR3 DNA is TGTGCCAGCAGTCGTGCCGGGACGAAGTTCTTC. Protein product: CASSRAGTKFF.

This clonotype was counted many times. The gene calls are TRBV9 and TRBJ2-3; D ambiguous. The CDR3 totals 12 residues. V lost 1 base, J lost 3 bases, and 3 bases lay in between. Germline V gene data show CDR1 as SGDLS and CDR2 as YYNGEE. The CDR3 loop reads CASSVLTDTQYF. In nucleotides, the CDR3 is TGTGCCAGCAGCGTACTAACAGATACGCAGTATTTT.

V is TRBV20-1 and J is TRBJ2-7; 8 bases fit TRBD2. J was trimmed by 3 bases and V by 3 bases; bases with no gene match: 13. This CDR3 is built from 16 residues. Germline CDR1 is DFQATT and CDR2 is SNEGSKA (reference sequence). The CDR3 DNA follows: TGCAGTGCTAGCTTGTCACCGGGACTAGGAGGCTACGAGCAGTACTTC. Amino acid sequence: CSASLSPGLGGYEQYF.

The chain couples TRBV28 to TRBJ2-7; no definite D call. CDR3 length equals 12 residues. Germline V gene data show CDR1 as MDHEN and CDR2 as SYDVKM. Trimming removed 7 bases at V and 5 bases at J, with 12 bases between. The DNA of the CDR3 is TGTGCCAGCACCCTAGGGCTGGACGAGCAGTACTTC. This gives the protein CASTLGLDEQYF. Full variable domain (rest looked up from reference TRBV28 and TRBJ2-7): DVKVTQSSRYLVKRTGEKVFLECVQDMDHENMFWYRQDPGLGLRLIYFSYDVKMKEKGDIPEGYSVSREKKERFSLILESASTNQTSMYLCASTLGLDEQYFGPGTRLTVT.

The chain employs TRBV10-3 and TRBJ1-6; TRBD1 matches at 8 bases. The trim removed 9 bases at V and 8 bases at J, leaving 6 bases unmatched. From germline, CDR1 is ENHRY and CDR2 SYGVKD. The CDR3 is 13 residues long. CDR3 sequence (DNA): TGTGCCATGAGAGGACAGGGTGATTCACCCCTCCACTTT. Its protein is CAMRGQGDSPLHF.